Given below is one T cell receptor beta chain in context. Germline CDR1 reads SGDLS; CDR2 reads YYNGEE. V was pared by 1 base and J by 3 bases, with 9 bases of the junction left unmatched. There are 16 residues in the CDR3. The data belong to a study of spatial heterogeneity in lung cancer. MiXCR, run by TCRdb on the 5' RACE reads, gives a single entry per CDR3 protein. The table lists 40,000 to 45,000 distinct CDR3 sequences, around 13% of them singletons. Sample time point: sample taken at primary tumor resection. The donor population consisted of some 67 patients with untreated, early-stage non-small cell lung cancer. The study sequenced unsorted whole RNA from tumor, nontumor lung or frozen PBMC.

The material was PBMCs, obtained at surgery. The rearrangement uses TRBV9 and TRBJ2-7; 8 nucleotides line up with TRBD1. This clonotype was sampled from a male donor with early-stage non-small cell lung cancer. The CDR3 reads CASSVTGQGWGYEQYF. CDR3 in DNA: TGTGCCAGCAGCGTAACTGGACAGGGCTGGGGCTACGAGCAGTACTTC.